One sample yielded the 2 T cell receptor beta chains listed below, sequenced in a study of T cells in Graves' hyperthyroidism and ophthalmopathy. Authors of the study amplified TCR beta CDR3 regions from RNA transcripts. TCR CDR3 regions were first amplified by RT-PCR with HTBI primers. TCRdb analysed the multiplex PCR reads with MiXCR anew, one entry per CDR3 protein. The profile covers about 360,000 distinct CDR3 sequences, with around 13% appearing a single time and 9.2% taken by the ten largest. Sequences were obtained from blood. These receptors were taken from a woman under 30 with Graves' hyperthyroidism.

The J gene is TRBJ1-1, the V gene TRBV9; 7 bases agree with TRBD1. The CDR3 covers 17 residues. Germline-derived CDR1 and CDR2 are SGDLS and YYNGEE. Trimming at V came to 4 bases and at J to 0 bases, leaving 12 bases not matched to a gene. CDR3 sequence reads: CASSSSTGRNMNTEAFF. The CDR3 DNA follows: TGTGCCAGCAGCTCCTCGACAGGGCGAAATATGAACACTGAAGCTTTCTTT.

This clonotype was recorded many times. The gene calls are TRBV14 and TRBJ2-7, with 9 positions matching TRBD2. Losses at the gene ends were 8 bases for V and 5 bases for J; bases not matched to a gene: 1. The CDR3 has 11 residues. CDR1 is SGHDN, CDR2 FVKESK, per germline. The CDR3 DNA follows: TGTGCCAGCGCTAGCGGGAACGAGCAGTACTTC. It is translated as CASASGNEQYF.